Presented here are 10 T cell receptor beta chains from one specimen sequenced in a study of identical twins. TCRdb independently ran MiXCR on the 5' RACE reads; one entry per CDR3 protein. There are some 660,000 distinct CDR3 sequences in the sample; over 8.5% occur only once, and 0.8% to 1% lies in the top ten. The same sample was also studied in work on yellow fever vaccine responses in identical twins.

Material: PBMCs. These receptors all come from a woman aged 18-29 years in good health.

V gene TRBV20-1 combines with J gene TRBJ2-7; 8 nucleotides align to TRBD1. Germline V gives CDR1 DFQATT, CDR2 SNEGSKA (reference sequence). The CDR3 contains 13 residues. Trimming took 4 bases from V and 6 from J; bases not matched to a gene: 8. The DNA for the CDR3 is TGCAGTGCTACAGGGGGCTTGTCAACCGAGCAGTACTTC. Its translation is CSATGGLSTEQYF.

The rearrangement uses TRBV7-2 and TRBJ2-3; tentatively, D is TRBD2 (6 bases). CDR3 size: 16 residues. Trimming removed 2 bases at V and 2 bases at J, with 14 bases between. CDR1 is SGHTA and CDR2 is FQGNSA in the germline V gene. CDR3 nucleotide sequence: TGTGCCAGCAGCTTACAACCGGGAGCTTACACAGATACGCAGTATTTT. Its protein product is CASSLQPGAYTDTQYF. Variable domain in full (rest from reference TRBV7-2 and TRBJ2-3): GAGVSQSPSNKVTEKGKDVELRCDPISGHTALYWYRQSLGQGLEFLIYFQGNSAPDKSGLPSDRFSAERTGGSVSTLTIQRTQQEDSAVYLCASSLQPGAYTDTQYFGPGTRLTVL.

V gene TRBV18 combines with J gene TRBJ2-7; the D is unclear. The V and J ends lost 3 bases and 2 bases respectively, with 11 bases between them. The CDR3 covers 14 residues. Germline loops: CDR1 KGHSH, CDR2 LQKENI. This CDR3 is CASSPSQLTYEQYF. In DNA, the CDR3 is TGTGCCAGCTCACCCTCCCAGTTAACCTACGAGCAGTACTTC.

In this sample, this clonotype turned up many times. In DNA, the CDR3 is TGCGCCAGCAGCCCGAGCGGGTGGGATGAGCAGTTCTTC. As protein: CASSPSGWDEQFF. The chain combines TRBV4-3 with TRBJ2-1; D perhaps matches TRBD2 (6 bases). Trimming cost V 4 bases and J 8 bases, with 12 bases left between them. Germline V lookup: CDR1 LGHNA, CDR2 YSLEER. This CDR3 region has 13 residues.

This clonotype has only a few counts. The CDR3 is CASSSFGERLAMETQYF. CDR3 in DNA: TGTGCCAGCAGTTCATTCGGGGAGAGACTAGCGATGGAGACCCAGTACTTC. The chain joins TRBV28 to TRBJ2-5, with TRBD2 matching over 8 bases. Trimming removed 4 bases from V and 5 bases from J; junction bases left unmatched: 15. Germline CDR1 reads MDHEN; CDR2 reads SYDVKM. This CDR3 spans 17 amino acids.

This clonotype showed up just a few times. The chain couples TRBV12-3 or TRBV12-4 to TRBJ2-5; 11 bases line up with TRBD2. The CDR3 sequence is 17 residues long. V shed 3 bases, J shed 1 base, and the junction held 7 bases outside the gene matches. The CDR3 DNA is TGTGCCAGCAGTTTTCAGTCACTAGCGGGGGCCCAAGAGACCCAGTACTTC. Residues: CASSFQSLAGAQETQYF.

The rearrangement links TRBV29-1 to TRBJ2-7, with no clear D. The CDR3 has 11 residues. V lost 3 bases and J lost 4, with 7 bases in between. Germline lookup yields CDR1 SQVTM and CDR2 ANQGSEA. In nucleotides, the CDR3 is TGCAGCGTTGATACGGTTTACGAGCAGTACTTC. Translated, it gives CSVDTVYEQYF.

This clonotype appeared a few times. The V and J genes are TRBV15 and TRBJ2-4, with D maybe TRBD2 (6 bases). Trimming removed 3 bases at V and 3 bases at J, with 15 bases between. This CDR3 has 16 amino acids. Germline V gene sequence: CDR1 LNHNV, CDR2 YYDKDF (reference sequence). Here the CDR3 DNA reads TGTGCCACCAGCAGGGACGGCGGGGTCAGCAAAAACATTCAGTACTTC. Amino acid sequence: CATSRDGGVSKNIQYF.

In this sample, this clonotype turned up many times. J is TRBJ2-1 and V is TRBV3-1, with 10 positions matching TRBD1. CDR1 is LGHDT and CDR2 is YNNKEL in the germline V gene (reference sequence). V trimming: 3 bases; J trimming: 5 bases; junction bases outside the gene matches: 7. The CDR3 is 16 residues long. CDR3 protein: CASSHRDRGPNNEQFF. The CDR3 nucleotides are TGTGCCAGCAGCCACCGGGACAGGGGTCCCAACAATGAGCAGTTCTTC.

The chain has TRBV6-1 and TRBJ1-6, with D tentatively TRBD1 (6 bases). Deletions cut 1 base from V and 8 bases from J, with 21 bases between. The CDR3 covers 18 residues. Germline CDR1 is MNHNS and CDR2 is SASEGT. The CDR3 sequence: CASSEVGSADRWHSPLHF. The DNA of the CDR3 is TGTGCCAGCAGTGAAGTAGGCTCGGCGGACAGATGGCATTCACCCCTCCACTTT.